This TCR beta chain derives from a study of blood T cell repertoires in COVID-19. Study context: The United States, Italy and Spain provided the acute and convalescent COVID-19 samples. In each case, the material was cDNA or gDNA derived from T cells, B-cell-depleted T cells, or PBMCs.

This CDR3 comprises 15 residues. Germline values: CDR1 SQVTM, CDR2 ANQGSEA. V shed 5 bases and J 5 bases; nucleotides not matched to a gene: 12. Authors' processing steps: For nucleated cells, counts were estimated from reference gene primer amplification. Sequenced by immunoSEQ multiplex PCR; TCRdb stores in-frame clones only, minus some. The V and J calls and the clone size are those of that table, but D and trimming were determined from the DNA. The sample records some 200,000 clones, about nine tenths being singletons. The source material was peripheral blood. The receptor's source is a man in his 70s with acute or convalescent COVID-19. This chain joins TRBV29-1 and TRBJ2-3, with 8 nucleotides matching TRBD1. CDR3 in amino acids: CSVKGTGRSLDTQYF. The DNA of the CDR3 is TGCAGCGTTAAGGGGACAGGACGTTCTCTAGATACGCAGTATTTT.